This entry lists 23 T cell receptor beta chains sequenced from one sample in a study of Graves' ophthalmopathy and Graves' hyperthyroidism. The study amplified TCR beta CDR3 regions using RNA transcripts. HTBI primers were employed in first-round RT-PCR, then a second-round multiplex PCR followed. TCRdb reprocessed the multiplex PCR reads via MiXCR and lists one record per CDR3 protein. The sample includes around 1.1 million distinct CDR3 sequences, 35% to 40% of them seen just once. The source material was peripheral blood or thyroid tissue (not recorded which). The receptor source for this set is an adult man with Graves' hyperthyroidism.

V is TRBV10-3 and J is TRBJ1-2; D uncertain. Germline-derived CDR1 and CDR2 are ENHRY and SYGVKD. The CDR3 has 12 residues. Trimming stripped 3 bases from V and 7 bases from J, with 9 bases between. The CDR3 coding sequence is TGTGCCATCAGTGATAGCAGCTCTGGCTACACCTTC. Its protein is CAISDSSSGYTF.

This chain joins TRBV25-1 and TRBJ2-2; unclear D gene. The CDR3 spans 16 residues. The germline V and J ends were trimmed by 4 bases and 5 bases, with 17 bases remaining between them. In germline, CDR1 is MGHDK, CDR2 SYGVNS. The DNA of the CDR3 is TGTGCCAGCAGTGGTCTATCGACTCGAAGGACCGGGGAGCTGTTTTTT. It specifies CASSGLSTRRTGELFF.

The chain has TRBV6-5 and TRBJ2-2, with a tentative D call TRBD2 (7 bases). Trimming left V 5 bases short and J 7 bases short, with 14 bases between. Germline V gene data show CDR1 as MNHEY and CDR2 as SVGAGI. This CDR3 is 14 amino acids long. CDR3 amino acids: CASSLGGPHGELFF. CDR3 bases: TGTGCCAGCAGTCTCGGGGGGCCCCACGGGGAGCTGTTTTTT.

The rearrangement joins TRBV30 to TRBJ1-2; a weak D match, TRBD1 (6 bases). The CDR3 extends over 14 amino acids. In germline, CDR1 is GTSNPN, CDR2 SVGIG (reference sequence). Trimming shortened V by 1 base and J by 6 bases, and 15 bases separated the two germline ends. The DNA for the CDR3 is TGTGCCTGGAGTGCGGGGGCGCAATCCGATGGCTACACCTTC. Its protein product is CAWSAGAQSDGYTF.

This clonotype has a handful of counts. The chain carries TRBV20-1 and TRBJ2-7, with D possibly TRBD2 on 6 matching bases. Germline values: CDR1 DFQATT, CDR2 SNEGSKA (reference sequence). This CDR3 has 16 residues. V was shortened by 3 bases and J by 5 bases, with 23 bases between the two germline ends. CDR3 coding DNA: TGCAGTGCTAGTCCCTACCGCGGGGCAGGCGGGGACGAGCAGTACTTC. Protein product: CSASPYRGAGGDEQYF.

DNA of the CDR3: TGTGCCAGCAGGTACTCGGGCTCCTTCTCTGGGGCCAACGTCCTGACTTTC. The encoded protein is CASRYSGSFSGANVLTF. The rearrangement links TRBV11-2 to TRBJ2-6, with unresolved D. There are 17 residues in the CDR3. CDR1 SGHAT and CDR2 FQNNGV come from the germline V gene. The V and J ends lost 6 bases and 0 bases respectively, with 15 bases between them.

Points on this clonotype: Possible read error: a much larger clone is one base away. J is TRBJ1-3 and V is TRBV12-3 or TRBV12-4; possibly TRBD1 for D (5 bases). The CDR3 covers 15 residues. CDR3 sequence (DNA): TGTGCCAGCAGACCTGCAGGGTTCTCTGGAAGCACCATATATTTT. It yields the protein CASRPAGFSGSTIYF.

The chain joins TRBV5-5 to TRBJ1-2; D not resolved. From germline, CDR1 is SGHKS and CDR2 YYEKEE (reference sequence). V lost 2 bases, J lost 2 bases, and 13 bases lay in between. CDR3 length equals 15 residues. The CDR3 loop reads CASSLHLTANYGYTF. The CDR3 DNA reads as TGTGCCAGCAGCTTACACCTAACAGCGAACTATGGCTACACCTTC.

V and J are TRBV27 and TRBJ2-7, with D perhaps assigned TRBD1 or TRBD2 (5 bases each). The CDR3 spans 18 residues. Germline assignment: CDR1 MNHEY and CDR2 SMNVEV (reference sequence). V was shortened by 8 bases and J by 2 bases, with 28 bases between the two germline ends. Here the CDR3 reads CASLGPGPTYSFAYEQYF. The CDR3 DNA follows: TGTGCCAGCCTTGGGCCGGGACCGACATATTCTTTTGCCTACGAGCAGTACTTC.

This clonotype was detected a few times. The chain carries TRBV14 and TRBJ2-7, with 11 bases identical to TRBD1. CDR1 and CDR2 (germline): SGHDN, FVKESK. V gave up 10 bases and J gave up 3 bases; unmatched junction bases: 14. The CDR3 totals 16 residues. This chain's CDR3 is CATHPGTGGSFYEQYF. CDR3 bases: TGTGCCACCCACCCCGGGACAGGGGGATCCTTCTACGAGCAGTACTTC.

The V call is TRBV7-8, the J call TRBJ2-7, with TRBD2 identical over 9 bases. The CDR3 extends over 15 amino acids. The germline V gene has CDR1 SGHVS and CDR2 FQNEAQ. The trim removed 4 bases at V and 3 bases at J, leaving 7 bases unmatched. The CDR3 DNA reads as TGTGCCAGCAGCTCCGGGGCTAGCGGGATCTACGAGCAGTACTTC. This gives the protein CASSSGASGIYEQYF.

The chain uses TRBV24-1 and TRBJ1-1; tentative D call: TRBD1 (5 bases). V dropped 6 bases and J dropped 1 base, with 14 bases sitting between them. Germline V gives CDR1 KGHDR, CDR2 SFDVKD. The CDR3 consists of 15 residues. In nucleotides, the CDR3 is TGTGCCACCAGTAGTATTCAGGGCCCGAACACTGAAGCTTTCTTT. The encoded protein is CATSSIQGPNTEAFF.

This clonotype was seen a handful of times. The chain is built from TRBV3-1 and TRBJ2-2; no reliable D call. Germline lookup yields CDR1 LGHDT and CDR2 YNNKEL (reference sequence). The germline V and J ends were trimmed by 3 bases and 1 base, with 9 bases remaining between them. This CDR3 is 15 amino acids long. The CDR3 DNA sequence: TGTGCCAGCAGCCACTTCGATAAGAACACCGGGGAGCTGTTTTTT. It encodes CASSHFDKNTGELFF.

This clonotype was counted many times. CDR3: CASSFRGAEAFF. The CDR3 bases are TGTGCCAGCAGCTTTAGAGGGGCTGAAGCTTTCTTT. The rearrangement uses TRBV13 and TRBJ1-1; weak D call: TRBD1 (5 bases). This CDR3 is built from 12 residues. Trimming cost V 3 bases and J 6 bases, with 8 bases left between them. Germline-derived CDR1 and CDR2 are PRHDT and FYEKMQ (reference sequence).

On this clonotype: Relative to the germline gene, one junction end is altered; a read error may explain this. This sequence joins TRBV6-5 and TRBJ1-5; no reliable D call. The CDR3 contains 14 residues. Germline assignment: CDR1 MNHEY and CDR2 SVGAGI. CDR3 sequence (DNA): TGTGCCAGCAGTTTAATCGGAAGCAATCAGCCCCGGCATTTT. Amino acid sequence: CASSLIGSNQPRHF.

The sample holds many counts of this clonotype. The chain couples TRBV9 to TRBJ1-5, with D maybe TRBD1 (5 bases). The CDR3 is 15 amino acids. V lost 0 bases and J lost 6, with 13 bases in between. Per germline, CDR1 SGDLS and CDR2 YYNGEE. The CDR3 sequence is CASSVGGDSRQPQHF. The DNA for the CDR3 is TGTGCCAGCAGCGTAGGGGGGGATTCACGTCAGCCCCAGCATTTT.

The DNA for the CDR3 is TGTGCCAGTTTCGAACGAGGCTCCTATAATTCACCCCTCCACTTT. It codes for CASFERGSYNSPLHF. J is TRBJ1-6 and V is TRBV28, with no clear D. This CDR3 is 15 amino acids long. Germline CDR1 is MDHEN and CDR2 is SYDVKM. V lost 9 bases to trimming and J lost 0 bases, with 12 bases between them.

This chain uses TRBV29-1 with TRBJ1-2; possibly TRBD1 for D (6 bases). Per the germline V gene, CDR1 is SQVTM and CDR2 is ANQGSEA. The CDR3 covers 10 residues. V lost 7 bases to trimming and J lost 10 bases, with 13 bases between them. This CDR3 reads CSGGAAHYTF. The CDR3, as DNA: TGCAGCGGGGGGGCAGCCCACTACACCTTC.

This clonotype has ten or more counts. This chain links TRBV9 with TRBJ2-2, with D possibly being TRBD2 (6 bases). In germline, CDR1 is SGDLS, CDR2 YYNGEE. The CDR3 covers 14 residues. The ends were cut back, 0 bases at V and 7 bases at J, with 10 bases in the middle. The CDR3 DNA is TGTGCCAGCAGCGTAGCGGGAGTTGGCGGGGAGCTGTTTTTT. Translation gives CASSVAGVGGELFF. Using reference TRBV9 and TRBJ2-2 for the parts outside the CDR3, the full variable domain is DSGVTQTPKHLITATGQRVTLRCSPRSGDLSVYWYQQSLDQGLQFLIQYYNGEERAKGNILERFSAQQFPDLHSELNLSSLELGDSALYFCASSVAGVGGELFFGEGSRLTVL.

The chain is built from TRBV7-6 and TRBJ2-5; 16 nucleotides align to TRBD2. The germline gives CDR1 SGHVS, CDR2 FNYEAQ. V dropped 5 bases and J dropped 9; count of bases not matched to a gene: 3. The CDR3 consists of 14 residues. The DNA for the CDR3 is TGTGCCAGCAGCATCGGGACTAGCGGGGGGGCCCAGTACTTC. Protein product: CASSIGTSGGAQYF. Full variable domain (remainder filled in from reference TRBV7-6 and TRBJ2-5): GAGVSQSPRYKVTKRGQDVALRCDPISGHVSLYWYRQALGQGPEFLTYFNYEAQQDKSGLPNDRFSAERPEGSISTLTIQRTEQRDSAMYRCASSIGTSGGAQYFGPGTRLLVL.

V gene TRBV2 combines with J gene TRBJ2-2; D may be TRBD2 (6 bases). With 7 bases removed from V and 6 bases from J, the gap between germline ends came to 21 bases. Per germline, CDR1 SNHLY and CDR2 FYNNEI. The CDR3 is made up of 16 amino acids. DNA for the CDR3: TGTGCCAGCAAGCCTTGGGGGGACCGGAGGGCCGGGGAGCTGTTTTTT. This translates into CASKPWGDRRAGELFF.

The chain recombines TRBV20-1 with TRBJ2-7, with D possibly being TRBD2 (6 bases). CDR3 length: 13 residues. Between the trimmed V and J ends, which lost 2 bases and 3 bases, there was a span of 11 bases. The germline V gene has CDR1 DFQATT and CDR2 SNEGSKA (reference sequence). CDR3 region: CSARLATSYEQYF. The CDR3 DNA follows: TGCAGTGCTAGACTAGCGACGAGCTACGAGCAGTACTTC.

This clonotype was seen ten or more times. The DNA of the CDR3 is TGTGCCAGCAGCAGGGACAGGGGGCCCTACGAGCAGTACTTC. Its protein is CASSRDRGPYEQYF. The rearrangement joins TRBV7-9 to TRBJ2-7; 12 nucleotides align to TRBD1. V shed 5 bases and J 2 bases; nucleotides not matched to a gene: 1. CDR3 length: 14 residues. The V gene's germline CDR1 is SEHNR and CDR2 FQNEAQ (reference sequence).